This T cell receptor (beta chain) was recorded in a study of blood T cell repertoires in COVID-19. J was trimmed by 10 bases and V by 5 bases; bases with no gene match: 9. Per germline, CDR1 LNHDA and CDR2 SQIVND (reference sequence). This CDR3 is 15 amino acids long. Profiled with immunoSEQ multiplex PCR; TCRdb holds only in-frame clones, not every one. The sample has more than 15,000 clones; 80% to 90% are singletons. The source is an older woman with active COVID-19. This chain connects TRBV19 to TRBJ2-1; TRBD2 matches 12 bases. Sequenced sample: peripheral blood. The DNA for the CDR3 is TGTGCCAGTAGTCAGATACTAGCGGGGGGCCACGAGCAGTTCTTC. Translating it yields CASSQILAGGHEQFF.